The 17 T cell receptor beta chains reported below all come from one sample, sequenced in a study of shared clonotypes between healthy human individuals. Measured with immunoSEQ multiplex PCR; TCRdb has only the in-frame clones, and not every one. The table has some 2,100,000 clones, roughly 95% seen once; the top ten hold 0.13%. Source material: naive CD4+ T cells sorted from blood. Specified subset: CD45RA+ positively selected. The origin of the receptors is a man aged 18-30 years in good health.

The chain carries TRBV7-9 and TRBJ2-7, with TRBD2 matching 7 bases. Germline trimming cut 5 bases from V and 6 bases from J; bases unmatched to any gene: 10. This CDR3 comprises 14 residues. CDR1 SEHNR and CDR2 FQNEAQ come from the germline V gene (reference sequence). The CDR3 bases are TGTGCCAGCAGCCCACCACCGTCGGGAGGCGAGCAGTACTTC. Its translation is CASSPPPSGGEQYF.

In this sample, this clone turned up once. The identical CDR3 is also encoded by other nucleotide sequences in the sample. J is TRBJ1-1 and V is TRBV6-5; a possible D gene is TRBD1 (6 bases). The CDR3 extends over 11 amino acids. Germline lookup yields CDR1 MNHEY and CDR2 SVGAGI. V lost 8 bases, J lost 8 bases, and 12 bases lay in between. The CDR3 DNA follows: TGTGCCAGCTCTAGGGGGGGGGAAGCTTTCTTT. Translation: CASSRGGEAFF.

The genes are TRBV7-3 and TRBJ1-1; D is uncertain. V was shortened by 2 bases and J by 6 bases, with 10 bases between the two germline ends. Germline CDR1 SGHTA, CDR2 FQGTGA. The CDR3 runs to 13 residues. The CDR3 spells CASSLSGPAEAFF. The CDR3 coding sequence is TGTGCCAGCAGCTTATCGGGTCCAGCTGAAGCTTTCTTT.

This sequence joins TRBV9 and TRBJ2-5, with 10 nucleotides matching TRBD2. V gave up 0 bases and J gave up 4 bases; unmatched junction bases: 6. Per germline, CDR1 SGDLS and CDR2 YYNGEE. This CDR3 region has 16 residues. The CDR3 protein is CASSVASGGPPETQYF. The DNA for the CDR3 is TGTGCCAGCAGCGTAGCTAGCGGGGGCCCCCCAGAGACCCAGTACTTC.

The J gene is TRBJ1-1, the V gene TRBV5-1; the D is unclear. This CDR3 comprises 13 residues. Per the germline V gene, CDR1 is SGHRS and CDR2 is YFSETQ. V was shortened by 4 bases and J by 1 base, with 8 bases between the two germline ends. The DNA for the CDR3 is TGCGCCAGCAGCCAACAACCGAACACTGAAGCTTTCTTT. Translated, it gives CASSQQPNTEAFF.

The V call is TRBV5-1, the J call TRBJ2-7; 7 bases fit TRBD1. J lost 2 bases, V lost 6 bases, and 5 bases had no gene match. The CDR3 is made up of 13 amino acids. Germline V gene data show CDR1 as SGHRS and CDR2 as YFSETQ. The CDR3 DNA reads TGCGCCAGCACCCCGACAGGGACCTACGAGCAGTACTTC. The encoded protein is CASTPTGTYEQYF.

The chain couples TRBV7-6 to TRBJ1-1, with D maybe TRBD1 (6 bases). The CDR3 runs 14 residues. V dropped 3 bases and J dropped 2 bases, with 10 bases sitting between them. The germline gives CDR1 SGHVS, CDR2 FNYEAQ. The CDR3 spells CASSLGAANTEAFF. For the CDR3, the DNA is TGTGCCAGCAGCTTGGGGGCAGCAAACACTGAAGCTTTCTTT.

This chain connects TRBV5-6 to TRBJ2-3, with 9 bases aligning to TRBD1. CDR1 and CDR2 from the germline V gene are SGHDT and YYEEEE. The ends lost 3 bases at V and 8 bases at J; junction bases unmatched: 13. The CDR3 has 16 residues. CDR3 amino acids: CASSSSSGQGVTTQYF. The CDR3 DNA reads TGTGCCAGCAGCTCAAGTTCGGGACAGGGAGTAACTACGCAGTATTTT.

V is TRBV19 and J is TRBJ2-5; D unclear. The germline V gene has CDR1 LNHDA and CDR2 SQIVND (reference sequence). Trimming left V 5 bases short and J 5 bases short, with 12 bases between. CDR3 length: 13 amino acids. The CDR3 bases are TGTGCCAGTAGTCCGAGTGGTACGGAGACCCAGTACTTC. Translated, it gives CASSPSGTETQYF. Full variable domain (missing parts from reference TRBV19 and TRBJ2-5): DGGITQSPKYLFRKEGQNVTLSCEQNLNHDAMYWYRQDPGQGLRLIYYSQIVNDFQKGDIAEGYSVSREKKESFPLTVTSAQKNPTAFYLCASSPSGTETQYFGPGTRLLVL.

This chain links TRBV28 with TRBJ2-5; TRBD2 matches 8 bases. The CDR3 loop spans 15 amino acids. Germline CDR1 reads MDHEN; CDR2 reads SYDVKM. Unmatched junction bases numbered 5, after V lost 4 bases and J lost 1 base. CDR3 bases: TGTGCCAGCAGTTCCGGGGGGGCGGGCCAAGAGACCCAGTACTTC. Protein sequence: CASSSGGAGQETQYF.

The chain carries TRBV28 and TRBJ1-2, with D possibly being TRBD1 (5 bases). Germline values: CDR1 MDHEN, CDR2 SYDVKM. Between the trimmed V and J ends, which lost 5 bases and 4 bases, there was a span of 11 bases. The CDR3 covers 13 residues. The CDR3 DNA reads as TGTGCCAGCAGTACCAGGGTGCTCTATGGCTACACCTTC. Its protein is CASSTRVLYGYTF.

The rearrangement links TRBV9 to TRBJ1-6; possibly TRBD1 for D (5 bases). Germline CDR1 SGDLS, CDR2 YYNGEE. This CDR3 region has 12 residues. Trimming took 1 base from V and 15 from J, leaving 11 bases between them. Here the CDR3 reads CASSVQGGNLHF. The CDR3 DNA is TGTGCCAGCAGCGTACAGGGTGGTAACCTCCACTTT.

The chain links TRBV9 to TRBJ2-3, with TRBD2 identical over 9 bases. The germline V gene encodes CDR1 SGDLS and CDR2 YYNGEE. The V gene end was trimmed by 3 bases and the J gene end by 2 bases; junction bases not matched to a gene: 4. This CDR3 has 15 amino acids. The CDR3 region has the DNA TGTGCCAGCAGCGAGAGCGGGGGGATCACAGATACGCAGTATTTT. Its translation is CASSESGGITDTQYF. Full variable domain (outside the CDR3, taken from reference TRBV9 and TRBJ2-3): DSGVTQTPKHLITATGQRVTLRCSPRSGDLSVYWYQQSLDQGLQFLIQYYNGEERAKGNILERFSAQQFPDLHSELNLSSLELGDSALYFCASSESGGITDTQYFGPGTRLTVL.

The genes are TRBV5-1 and TRBJ1-4; possibly TRBD1 for D (5 bases). This CDR3 has 14 residues. Trimming stripped 0 bases from V and 5 bases from J, with 8 bases between. Germline CDR1 is SGHRS and CDR2 is YFSETQ. CDR3 sequence (DNA): TGCGCCAGCAGCTTGGAGGGGTGGAATGAAAAACTGTTTTTT. Amino acid sequence: CASSLEGWNEKLFF.

Written as DNA, the CDR3 is TGTGCCTGCGGACAGGGCCCGGCGGATGAAAAACTGTTTTTT. Its translation is CACGQGPADEKLFF. The chain is built from TRBV30 and TRBJ1-4, with 8 bases matching TRBD1. V lost 6 bases to trimming and J lost 6 bases; unmatched junction nucleotides: 9. CDR1 GTSNPN and CDR2 SVGIG come from the germline V gene (reference sequence). The CDR3 is 14 amino acids.

The V call is TRBV2, the J call TRBJ2-5; 9 bases map to TRBD1. Germline assignment: CDR1 SNHLY and CDR2 FYNNEI. CDR3 length equals 14 residues. V shed 4 bases and J 4 bases; nucleotides not matched to a gene: 4. The CDR3 loop reads CASSVTGGGETQYF. CDR3 coding DNA: TGTGCCAGCAGTGTGACAGGGGGGGGAGAGACCCAGTACTTC. The complete variable domain, with remaining parts taken from reference TRBV2 and TRBJ2-5, reads EPEVTQTPSHQVTQMGQEVILRCVPISNHLYFYWYRQILGQKVEFLVSFYNNEISEKSEIFDDQFSVERPDGSNFTLKIRSTKLEDSAMYFCASSVTGGGETQYFGPGTRLLVL.

The chain uses TRBV18 and TRBJ2-2; 9 positions match TRBD1. With V trimmed by 1 base and J by 4 bases, 10 bases remained unmatched. Germline CDR1 KGHSH, CDR2 LQKENI. The CDR3 has 18 residues. The CDR3 loop reads CASSPQTPGQGSTGELFF. CDR3 nucleotides: TGTGCCAGCTCACCACAAACTCCGGGACAGGGTAGCACCGGGGAGCTGTTTTTT.